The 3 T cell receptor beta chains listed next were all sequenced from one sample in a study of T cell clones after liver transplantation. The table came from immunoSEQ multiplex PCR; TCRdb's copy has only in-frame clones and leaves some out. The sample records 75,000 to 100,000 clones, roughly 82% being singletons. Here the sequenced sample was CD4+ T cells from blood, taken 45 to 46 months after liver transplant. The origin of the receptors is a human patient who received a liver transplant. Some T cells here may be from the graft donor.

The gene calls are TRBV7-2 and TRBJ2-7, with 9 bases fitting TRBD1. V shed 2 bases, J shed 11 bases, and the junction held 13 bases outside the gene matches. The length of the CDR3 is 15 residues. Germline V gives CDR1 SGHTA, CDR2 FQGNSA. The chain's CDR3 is CASSLYSGTGYEKYF. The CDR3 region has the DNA TGTGCCAGCAGCTTATATTCTGGGACAGGGTATGAGAAGTACTTC.

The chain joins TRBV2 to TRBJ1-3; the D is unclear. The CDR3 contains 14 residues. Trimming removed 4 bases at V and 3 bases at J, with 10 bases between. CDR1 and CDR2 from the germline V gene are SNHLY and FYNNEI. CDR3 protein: CASSAGTGGNTIYF. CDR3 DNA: TGTGCCAGCAGTGCCGGAACTGGTGGAAACACCATATATTTT.

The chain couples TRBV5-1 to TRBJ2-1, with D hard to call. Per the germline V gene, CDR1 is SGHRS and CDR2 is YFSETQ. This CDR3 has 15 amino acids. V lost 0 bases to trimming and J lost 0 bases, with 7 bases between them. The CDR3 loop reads CASSLEGNSYNEQFF. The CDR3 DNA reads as TGCGCCAGCAGCTTGGAGGGAAACTCCTACAATGAGCAGTTCTTC. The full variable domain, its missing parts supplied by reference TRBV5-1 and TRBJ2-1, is KAGVTQTPRYLIKTRGQQVTLSCSPISGHRSVSWYQQTPGQGLQFLFEYFSETQRNKGNFPGRFSGRQFSNSRSEMNVSTLELGDSALYLCASSLEGNSYNEQFFGPGTRLTVL.